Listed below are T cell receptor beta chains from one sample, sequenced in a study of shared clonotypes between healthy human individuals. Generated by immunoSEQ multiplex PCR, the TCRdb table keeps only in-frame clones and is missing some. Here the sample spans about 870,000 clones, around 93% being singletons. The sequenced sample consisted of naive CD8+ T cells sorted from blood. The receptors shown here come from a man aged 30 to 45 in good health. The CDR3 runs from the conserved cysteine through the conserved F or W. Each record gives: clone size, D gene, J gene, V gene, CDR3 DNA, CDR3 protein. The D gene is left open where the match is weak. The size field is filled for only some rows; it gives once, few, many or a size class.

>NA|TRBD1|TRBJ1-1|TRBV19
TGTGCCAGTAGTATTGGGCAGGGGGACACTGAAGCTTTCTTT
CASSIGQGDTEAFF
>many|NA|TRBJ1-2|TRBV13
TGTGCCAGCAGTTACGGACAGTCTTCTAACTATGGCTACACCTTC
CASSYGQSSNYGYTF
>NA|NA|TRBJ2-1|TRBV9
TGTGCCAGCAGCGGGAACAATGAGCAGTTCTTC
CASSGNNEQFF
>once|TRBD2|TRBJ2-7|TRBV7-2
TGTGCCAGCAGCCGCTCCGGGACTAGCGTATTACCCGAGCAGTACTTC
CASSRSGTSVLPEQYF
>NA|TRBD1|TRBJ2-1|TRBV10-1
TGCGCCAGCAGTGACCGTCGACAGGGAAATGACAATGAGCAGTTCTTC
CASSDRRQGNDNEQFF
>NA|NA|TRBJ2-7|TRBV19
TGTGCCAGTAGTATACAGGGCCCAGTCTACGAGCAGTACTTC
CASSIQGPVYEQYF
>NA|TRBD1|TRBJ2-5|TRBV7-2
TGTGCCAGCAGACAAGGGGCGGGACAGGGCGCCGGGGAGACCCAGTACTTC
CASRQGAGQGAGETQYF
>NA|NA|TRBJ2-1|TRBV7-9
TGTGCCAGCAGCCTCCCCACCGGGACACTATACAATGAGCAGTTCTTC
CASSLPTGTLYNEQFF
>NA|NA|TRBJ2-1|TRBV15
TGTGCCACCAGCACGGAAGAAGTTACGCTCTACAATGAGCAGTTCTTC
CATSTEEVTLYNEQFF
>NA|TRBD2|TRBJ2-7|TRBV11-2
TGTGCCAGCAGCTCACAGACTAGCGGACCGTACGAGCAGTACTTC
CASSSQTSGPYEQYF
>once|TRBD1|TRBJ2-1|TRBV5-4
TGTGCCAGCAGCCTGCCTAGGCAGGGGGCCTTTAGTGAGCAGTTCTTC
CASSLPRQGAFSEQFF
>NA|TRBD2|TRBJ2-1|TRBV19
TGTGCCAGTAGTATGAGTTTGGAGGCCTGGCTAGCGGGAGAAGATAGGAACAATGAGCAGTTCTTC
CASSMSLEAWLAGEDRNNEQFF
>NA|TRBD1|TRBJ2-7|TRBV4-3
TGCGCCAGCAGCCAGCAGGGGGTCGGATCCTACGAGCAGTACTTC
CASSQQGVGSYEQYF
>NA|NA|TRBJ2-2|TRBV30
TGTGCCTGGAGTGGTCAGTACACCGGGGAGCTGTTTTTT
CAWSGQYTGELFF
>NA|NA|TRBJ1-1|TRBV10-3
TGTGCCATCAGAGTCGACAGCATGAACACTGAAGCTTTCTTT
CAIRVDSMNTEAFF
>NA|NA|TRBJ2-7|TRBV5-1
TGCGCCAGCAGCTTTGGAAAGCTCTACGAGCAGTACTTC
CASSFGKLYEQYF
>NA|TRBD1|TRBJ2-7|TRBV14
TGTGCCAGCAGCAACCGGGACAGGGGGCAAGGGTTATCCTACGAGCAGTACTTC
CASSNRDRGQGLSYEQYF
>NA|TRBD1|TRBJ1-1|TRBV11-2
TGTGCCAGCAGCCCGGGGACAGATCTTCTTGGCACTGAAGCTTTCTTT
CASSPGTDLLGTEAFF
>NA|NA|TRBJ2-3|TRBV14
TGTGCCAGCAGCCAAGATCGTGGGACCCCGAAGTGGGGAGATACGCAGTATTTT
CASSQDRGTPKWGDTQYF
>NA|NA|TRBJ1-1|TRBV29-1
TGCAGCGGGGGGCCGAAGAACACTGAAGCTTTCTTT
CSGGPKNTEAFF
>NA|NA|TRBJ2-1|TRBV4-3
TGCGCCAGCAGCCAAGATCGTCAGCGGTCTACCGGGAATGAGCAGTTCTTC
CASSQDRQRSTGNEQFF
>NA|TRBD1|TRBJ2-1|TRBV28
TGTGCCAGCAGCCCCCCGTGGCAGGGGGCCGACAATGAGCAGTTCTTC
CASSPPWQGADNEQFF
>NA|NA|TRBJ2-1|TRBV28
TGTGCCAGCACCACTCGCAGCCGCGGGGCTCGGGATGAGCAGTTCTTC
CASTTRSRGARDEQFF
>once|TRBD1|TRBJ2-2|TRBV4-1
TGCGCCAGCAGCCCAGCCGGGACAGGGGGCCAGAGTTGGACCGGGGAGCTGTTTTTT
CASSPAGTGGQSWTGELFF
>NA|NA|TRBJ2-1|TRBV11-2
TGTGCCAGCAAACAGGGGGGGAGTTCCTACAATGAGCAGTTCTTC
CASKQGGSSYNEQFF
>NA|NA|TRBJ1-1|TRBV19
TGTGCCAGCGATCCGGGACGAGGGACTGAAGCTTTCTTT
CASDPGRGTEAFF
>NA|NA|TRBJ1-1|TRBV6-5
TGTGCCAGCAGTTACTCGGGGATGGGCACTGAAGCTTTCTTT
CASSYSGMGTEAFF
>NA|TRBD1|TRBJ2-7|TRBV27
TGTGCCAGCAGTACGATTAGACAGGGGAGAAACTACGAGCAGTACTTC
CASSTIRQGRNYEQYF
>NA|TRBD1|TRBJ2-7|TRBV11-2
TGTGCCAGCAGCTTAATGGGACAGGGGGCCTACGAGCAGTACTTC
CASSLMGQGAYEQYF
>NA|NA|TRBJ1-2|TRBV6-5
TGTGCCAGCAGTTACGGGCAGGGCTTCTATGGCTACACCTTC
CASSYGQGFYGYTF
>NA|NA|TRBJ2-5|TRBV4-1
TGCGCCAGCAGCCACAGCCGGGACGGGTACCAAGAGACCCAGTACTTC
CASSHSRDGYQETQYF
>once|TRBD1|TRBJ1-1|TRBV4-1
TGCGCCAGCAGCCATGAGGGACAGTCTGAAGCTTTCTTT
CASSHEGQSEAFF
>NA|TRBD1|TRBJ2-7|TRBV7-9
TGTGCCAGCAGCCTCCGGGACAGTTACGAGCAGTACTTC
CASSLRDSYEQYF